This entry is about one T cell receptor (beta chain). The target of this receptor is not known. There are no base qualities to consult, and no much larger clone falls within one base. V gives up 3 bases and J gives up 5 bases, and the segment between their germline ends measures 17 bases. According to the germline V gene, CDR1 reads SGHDT and CDR2 reads YYEEEE. Taken from cysteine to phenylalanine, the CDR3 has 15 residues. The sequence is cut down to CDR3 DNA, 45 bases in frame from base 1. This sample was included in a study of cytotoxic CD8 clonotypes in ibrutinib-treated CLL (dated by TCRdb to 2020 to 2023). As for the study more broadly: The cohort had over ten relapsed/refractory and 15 treatment-naive patients; 17 were IGHV unmutated. Response samples were obtained after a median of around 11 months of treatment, with a range of about 6 to 36 months. Every remission and progressive disease sample was obtained while ibrutinib was still being received by the patients. Partial responses were observed in some 24 patients and complete responses in 2; after a median follow-up of around 64 months, remission was maintained in approximately 14 patients and progression was observed in roughly 12. Cryopreserved peripheral blood mononuclear cells were obtained before treatment, at response, and at either sustained remission or disease progression. On average, each sample yielded roughly 260,000 productive templates and 85,000 to 95,000 productive rearrangements. Of the 70 to 90 people in the trial, about 25 had longitudinal samples available.

Points the paper makes about the study in general: Clonality rose at ibrutinib response, remained stable during sustained remission, and dropped back toward baseline at progression. Sampling times were not matched between patients in sustained remission and patients whose disease was progressing, and lymph node repertoires were not examined. At baseline, clonality was higher than in age-matched healthy donors and showed a strong correlation with circulating CD8+ T-cell counts. Public clonotypes were found to be uncommon and were observed to contract or remain stable during treatment; the increase in clonality was shown to reflect expansion of private clonotypes at ibrutinib response.

Around 1.8 micrograms of genomic DNA were extracted from cryopreserved PBMCs for TCR beta library preparation. High-throughput TCR beta sequencing was performed on longitudinal blood samples from CLL patients receiving ibrutinib monotherapy. The patients took part in an open-label, single-center phase 2 trial of ibrutinib monotherapy. A MiSeq instrument was used for deep resolution sequencing, which targeted depths ranging from 1 in 1 million up to 1 in 200,000 T cells, with coverage averaging 10x for each clonotype. The immunoSEQ hsTCRB Kit was used to generate TCR beta libraries. For the original study's pipeline: The data were analyzed with ImmunoSEQ Analyzer and ImmunoSEQ Data Assistant, and V, D and J gene assignments followed IMGT definitions. Clonality, with values ranging from 0 to 1, was calculated as one minus the normalized Shannon entropy of productive rearrangement frequencies. Only overrepresented clonotypes making up at least 0.05% of the repertoire of each patient were included in the public clonotype analysis. Repertoires from thirteen age-matched healthy donors in immuneACCESS were used as clonality controls. Sourced from immuneACCESS, this table was stored by TCRdb with only in-frame sequences that have V and J called. A share of the clones is absent; for the studies checked, an unresolved V gene accounts for under half, and the remainder has no known explanation. D and trimming come from the DNA, and the V and J calls and clone size come from that table. In all, the sample holds roughly 330,000 clones, and 67% of those were seen once. The ten largest clones represent roughly 6% of the sample.

The sample here was PBMCs, taken after 36 months of ibrutinib treatment. The rearranged segments are TRBV5-6 and TRBJ2-5, with no reliable assignment of the D segment. This sequence was found in a human donor with chronic lymphocytic leukemia. CDR3 reads: CASSWKYRGIETQYF. The DNA is TGTGCCAGCAGCTGGAAGTATAGAGGAATTGAGACCCAGTACTTC.